These 6 T cell receptor beta chains share one sample of origin, sequenced in a study of T cells in Graves' hyperthyroidism and ophthalmopathy (dated by TCRdb to about 2019). Library creation used multiplex PCR. The sequencer listed for this sample is Illumina HiSeq 2000. The TCR beta CDR3 regions were amplified from RNA transcripts. A first-round RT-PCR of the TCR CDR3 used the HTBI primer set with the Qiagen OneStep RT-PCR kit. TCRdb ran its own pipeline on the public reads, namely fastp trimming at Q25 and MiXCR clone calling, and kept in-frame beta chains. Under each unique CDR3 protein, matching rows form one entry showing the most common genes and DNA. In this sample the table shows hundreds of thousands of distinct CDR3 sequences, about 15% of which occur a single time. The ten biggest clones cover under 15% of the sample. Material: blood. Receptor source: a woman aged 50 to 60 with Graves' ophthalmopathy.

This clonotype was counted at least ten times. This chain links TRBV11-3 with TRBJ2-3; D is undetermined. The ends were cut back, 1 base at V and 2 bases at J, with 7 bases in the middle. The CDR3 is made up of 14 amino acids. The germline CDR1 and CDR2 sequences are SGHNT and YENEEA. CDR3 amino acids: CASSLGPNTDTQYF. CDR3 bases: TGTGCCAGCAGCTTAGGACCAAACACAGATACGCAGTATTTT.

The genes are TRBV6-1 and TRBJ2-7; 8 positions agree with TRBD1. The V gene end was trimmed by 5 bases and the J gene end by 2 bases; junction bases not matched to a gene: 5. The CDR3 is made up of 14 amino acids. Germline V gives CDR1 MNHNS, CDR2 SASEGT. Written as DNA, the CDR3 is TGTGCCAGCAGTACGGGACAGGCTACCTACGAGCAGTACTTC. The encoded protein is CASSTGQATYEQYF.

At least ten counts were recorded for this clonotype. The rearrangement joins TRBV6-1 to TRBJ1-4; TRBD1 is a possible D gene (5 bases). The CDR3 spans 15 residues. V lost 4 bases, J lost 3 bases, and 12 bases lay in between. Germline CDR1 is MNHNS and CDR2 is SASEGT. CDR3 DNA sequence: TGTGCCAGCAGTGTTCGACCGGGACCTAATGAAAAACTGTTTTTT. It yields the protein CASSVRPGPNEKLFF.

The V gene is TRBV2, the J gene TRBJ1-2; TRBD1 might be the D (5 bases). CDR1 is SNHLY and CDR2 is FYNNEI in the germline V gene. Trimming removed 4 bases from V and 1 base from J, with 10 bases in between. The CDR3 is 14 amino acids. The DNA for the CDR3 is TGTGCCAGCAGTGGGACAACTGTTAACTATGGCTACACCTTC. It codes for CASSGTTVNYGYTF. Combining the CDR3 with reference TRBV2 and TRBJ1-2 gives the whole variable domain EPEVTQTPSHQVTQMGQEVILRCVPISNHLYFYWYRQILGQKVEFLVSFYNNEISEKSEIFDDQFSVERPDGSNFTLKIRSTKLEDSAMYFCASSGTTVNYGYTFGSGTRLTVV.

There are a few counts of this clonotype. This chain links TRBV5-1 with TRBJ2-7; 10 bases map to TRBD2. Germline assignment: CDR1 SGHRS and CDR2 YFSETQ. Losses at the gene ends were 4 bases for V and 4 bases for J; bases not matched to a gene: 8. The CDR3 has 15 residues. This CDR3 is CASSANPSGSYEQYF. The CDR3 region has the DNA TGCGCCAGCAGCGCCAATCCTAGCGGGAGTTACGAGCAGTACTTC.

This clonotype was recorded at least ten times. The V call is TRBV27, the J call TRBJ2-3; no clear D gene. V lost 3 bases to trimming and J lost 4 bases, with 17 bases between them. Germline V lookup: CDR1 MNHEY, CDR2 SMNVEV (reference sequence). This CDR3 is built from 16 residues. As DNA, the CDR3 is TGTGCCAGCAGTTTTGAAGCTCGTTTGTTGCCAGATACGCAGTATTTT. Protein sequence: CASSFEARLLPDTQYF.